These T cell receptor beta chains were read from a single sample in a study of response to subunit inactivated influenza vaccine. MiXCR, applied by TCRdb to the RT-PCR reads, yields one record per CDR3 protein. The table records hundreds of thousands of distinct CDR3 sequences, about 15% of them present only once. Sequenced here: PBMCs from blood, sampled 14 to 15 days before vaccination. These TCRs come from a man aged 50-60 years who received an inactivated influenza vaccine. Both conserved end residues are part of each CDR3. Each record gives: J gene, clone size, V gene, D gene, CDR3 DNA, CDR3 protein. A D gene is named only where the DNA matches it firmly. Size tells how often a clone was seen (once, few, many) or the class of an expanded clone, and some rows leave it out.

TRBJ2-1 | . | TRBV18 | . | TGTGCCAGCTCACCACCGTGGGGAGGTGAGCAGTTCTTC | CASSPPWGGEQFF
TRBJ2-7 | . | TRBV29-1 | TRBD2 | TGCAGCGTTGTAGCGGGCTCCTACGAGCAGTACTTC | CSVVAGSYEQYF
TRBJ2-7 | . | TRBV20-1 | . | TGCAGTGGGCTGCGGGGCTCCTACGAGCAGTACTTC | CSGLRGSYEQYF
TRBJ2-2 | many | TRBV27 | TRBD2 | TGTGCCAGCAGTTTAATCGCTGGCGGGAGTTACACCGGGGAGCTGTTTTTT | CASSLIAGGSYTGELFF
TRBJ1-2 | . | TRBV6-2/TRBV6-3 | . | TGTGCCAGCAGTCACCTCAGTGGCTACACCTTC | CASSHLSGYTF
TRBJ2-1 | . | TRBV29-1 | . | TGCAGCGTTGCAGAGATGAGTTACAATGAGCAGTTCTTC | CSVAEMSYNEQFF
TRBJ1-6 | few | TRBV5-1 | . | TGCGCCAGCAGCCTTACAGGTTCTGATAATTCACCCCTCCACTTT | CASSLTGSDNSPLHF
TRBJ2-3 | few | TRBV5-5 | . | TGTGCCAGCAGAAATGGGTTGGACGCAGATACGCAGTATTTT | CASRNGLDADTQYF
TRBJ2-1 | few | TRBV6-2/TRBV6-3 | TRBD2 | TGTGCCAGCAGCACCGGGACTAGCGGGAGGCCCAGAGTTAATGAGCAGTTCTTC | CASSTGTSGRPRVNEQFF
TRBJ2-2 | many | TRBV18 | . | TGTGCCAGCAGCCCCACCGGGGAGCTGTTTTTT | CASSPTGELFF
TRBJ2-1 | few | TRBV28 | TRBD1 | TGTGCCAGCAGCCCAAGCGGGACAGGGAAGCAGTTCTTC | CASSPSGTGKQFF
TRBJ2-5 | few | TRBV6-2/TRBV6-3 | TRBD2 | TGTGCCAGCAGCGAACTAGCGGGGATTGAGACCCAGTACTTC | CASSELAGIETQYF
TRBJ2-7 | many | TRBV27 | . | TGTGCCAGCAGAGGGGGAGGACAGCGAGCCTACGAGCAGTACTTC | CASRGGGQRAYEQYF
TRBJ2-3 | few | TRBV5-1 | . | TGCGCCAGCAGCGTGTACAACGGGCAGGGGGGCGCAGATACGCAGTATTTT | CASSVYNGQGGADTQYF
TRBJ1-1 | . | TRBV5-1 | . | TGCGCCAGCAGCCAAGCAGGGATGGTTTTAAACACTGAAGCTTTCTTT | CASSQAGMVLNTEAFF
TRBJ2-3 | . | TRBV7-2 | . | TGTGCCAGCAGCTTAACCCGGCTAAGAAGCACAGATACGCAGTATTTT | CASSLTRLRSTDTQYF
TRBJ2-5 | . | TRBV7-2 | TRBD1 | TGTGCCAGCAGCAGACCAACCGGGACAGGGGCCCAAGAGACCCAGTACTTC | CASSRPTGTGAQETQYF
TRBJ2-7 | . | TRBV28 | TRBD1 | TGTGCCAGCCATGACAGGGGCAACGAGCAGTACTTC | CASHDRGNEQYF
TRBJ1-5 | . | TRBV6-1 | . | TGTGCCAGCAGTGAATTAGGGACCAGCAATCAGCCCCAGCATTTT | CASSELGTSNQPQHF
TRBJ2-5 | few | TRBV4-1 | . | TGCGCCAGCAGCCAGGCCGGATCCAAAGAGACCCAGTACTTC | CASSQAGSKETQYF